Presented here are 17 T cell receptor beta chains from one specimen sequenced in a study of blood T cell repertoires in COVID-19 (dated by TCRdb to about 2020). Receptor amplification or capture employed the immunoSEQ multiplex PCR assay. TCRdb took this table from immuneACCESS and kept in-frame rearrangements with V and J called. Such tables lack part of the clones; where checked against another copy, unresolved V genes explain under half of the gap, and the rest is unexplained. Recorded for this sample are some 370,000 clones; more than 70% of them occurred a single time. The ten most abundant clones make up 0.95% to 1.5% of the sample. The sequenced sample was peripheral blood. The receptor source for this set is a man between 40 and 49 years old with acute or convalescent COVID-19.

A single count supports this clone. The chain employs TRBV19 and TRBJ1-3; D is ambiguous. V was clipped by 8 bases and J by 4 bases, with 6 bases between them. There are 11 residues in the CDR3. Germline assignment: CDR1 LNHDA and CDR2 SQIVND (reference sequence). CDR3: CASLLGNTIYF. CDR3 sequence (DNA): TGTGCCAGTTTACTGGGAAACACCATATATTTT.

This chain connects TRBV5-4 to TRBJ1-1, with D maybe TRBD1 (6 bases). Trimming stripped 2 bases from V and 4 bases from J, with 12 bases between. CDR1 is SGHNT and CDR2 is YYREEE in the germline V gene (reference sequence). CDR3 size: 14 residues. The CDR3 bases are TGTGCCAGCAGCTTTAGGGGGTTGAGCACTGAAGCTTTCTTT. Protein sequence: CASSFRGLSTEAFF.

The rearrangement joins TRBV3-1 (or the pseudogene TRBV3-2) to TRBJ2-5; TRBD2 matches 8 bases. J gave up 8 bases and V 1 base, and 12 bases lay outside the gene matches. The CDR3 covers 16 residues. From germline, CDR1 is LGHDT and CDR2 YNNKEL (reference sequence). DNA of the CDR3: TGTGCCAGCAGCCAAGTGTCGGGGGGGCCGGGTCAAACCCAGTACTTC. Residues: CASSQVSGGPGQTQYF.

The CDR3 is CASSNPIAGEPVTGELFF. In nucleotides, the CDR3 is TGCGCCAGCAGTAACCCGATAGCGGGGGAGCCTGTCACCGGGGAGCTGTTTTTT. This sequence joins TRBV23-1 and TRBJ2-2, with 9 bases fitting TRBD2. TRBV23-1 is labeled an ORF, and its function is uncertain. The V and J ends lost 5 bases and 4 bases, in that order; junction bases with no gene match: 14. The CDR3 consists of 18 residues.

The CDR3 bases are TGTGCCTGGAGTGTACTAGCGGGATTTGGGGCCAACGTCCTGACTTTC. This translates into CAWSVLAGFGANVLTF. The rearrangement joins TRBV30 to TRBJ2-6; 10 bases agree with TRBD2. Per germline, CDR1 GTSNPN and CDR2 SVGIG (reference sequence). The CDR3 sequence is 16 residues long. J gave up 3 bases and V 0 bases, and 2 bases lay outside the gene matches.

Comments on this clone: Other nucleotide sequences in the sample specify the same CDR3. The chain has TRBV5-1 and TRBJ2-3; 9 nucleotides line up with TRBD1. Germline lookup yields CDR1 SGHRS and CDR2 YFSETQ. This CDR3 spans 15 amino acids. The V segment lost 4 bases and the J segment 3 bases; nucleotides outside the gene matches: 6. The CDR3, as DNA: TGCGCCAGCAGCCCGGGACAGGGTGGTACAGATACGCAGTATTTT. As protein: CASSPGQGGTDTQYF.

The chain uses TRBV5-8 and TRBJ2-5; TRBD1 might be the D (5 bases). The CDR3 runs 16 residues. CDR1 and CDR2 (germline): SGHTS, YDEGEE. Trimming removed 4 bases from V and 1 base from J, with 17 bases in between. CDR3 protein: CASSRVTGASQETQYF. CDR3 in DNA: TGTGCCAGCAGCCGGGTCACTGGGGCCTCCCAAGAGACCCAGTACTTC.

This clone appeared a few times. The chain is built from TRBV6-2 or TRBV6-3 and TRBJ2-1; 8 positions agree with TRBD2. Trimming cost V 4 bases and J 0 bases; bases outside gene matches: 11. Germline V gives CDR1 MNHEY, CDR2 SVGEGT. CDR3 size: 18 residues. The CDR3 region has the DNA TGTGCCAGCAGTTCCCTTACCCGACGGGGGGGCTCCTACAATGAGCAGTTCTTC. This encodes CASSSLTRRGGSYNEQFF.

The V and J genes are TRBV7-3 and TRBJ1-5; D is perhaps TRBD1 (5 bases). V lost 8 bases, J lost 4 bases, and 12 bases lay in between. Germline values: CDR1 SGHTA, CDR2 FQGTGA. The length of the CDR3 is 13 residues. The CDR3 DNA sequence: TGTGCCAGCCGGGCGGGACCAAATCAGCCCCAGCATTTT. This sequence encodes CASRAGPNQPQHF.

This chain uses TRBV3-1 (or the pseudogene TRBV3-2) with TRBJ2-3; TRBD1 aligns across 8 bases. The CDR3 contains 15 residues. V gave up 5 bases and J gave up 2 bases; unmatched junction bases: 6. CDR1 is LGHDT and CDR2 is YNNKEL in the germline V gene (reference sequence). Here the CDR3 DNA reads TGTGCCAGCAGCGTCGACAGGGGTTCCACAGATACGCAGTATTTT. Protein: CASSVDRGSTDTQYF.

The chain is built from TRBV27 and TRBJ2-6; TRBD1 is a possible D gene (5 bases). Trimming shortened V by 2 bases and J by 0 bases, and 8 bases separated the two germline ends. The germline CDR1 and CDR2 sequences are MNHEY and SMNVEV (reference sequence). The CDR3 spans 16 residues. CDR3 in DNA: TGTGCCAGCAGTTTAAACAGGATCTCTGGGGCCAACGTCCTGACTTTC. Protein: CASSLNRISGANVLTF.

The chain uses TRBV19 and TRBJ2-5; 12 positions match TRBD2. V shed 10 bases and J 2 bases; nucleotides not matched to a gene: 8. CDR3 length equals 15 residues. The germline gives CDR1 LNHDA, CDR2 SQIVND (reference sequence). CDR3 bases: TGTGCCACTAAGGGGACTAGCGGGTCTCAAGAGACCCAGTACTTC. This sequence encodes CATKGTSGSQETQYF.

CDR3 loop: CASSQGALLGGYTF. CDR3 DNA sequence: TGTGCCAGCAGCCAAGGGGCTTTATTGGGTGGCTACACCTTC. V is TRBV4-2 and J is TRBJ1-2, with D unclear. CDR3 size: 14 residues. In germline, CDR1 is LGHNA, CDR2 YNFKEQ. The germline V and J ends were trimmed by 1 base and 7 bases, with 13 bases remaining between them.

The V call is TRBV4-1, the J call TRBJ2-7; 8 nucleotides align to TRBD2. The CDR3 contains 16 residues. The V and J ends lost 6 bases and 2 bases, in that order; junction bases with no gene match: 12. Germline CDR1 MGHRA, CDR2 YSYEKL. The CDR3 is CASRQKPGGDTYEQYF. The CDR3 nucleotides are TGCGCCAGCAGACAAAAACCGGGGGGGGATACCTACGAGCAGTACTTC.

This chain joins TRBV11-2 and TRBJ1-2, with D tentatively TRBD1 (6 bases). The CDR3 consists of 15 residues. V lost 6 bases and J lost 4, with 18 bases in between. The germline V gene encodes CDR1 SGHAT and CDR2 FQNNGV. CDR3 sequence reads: CASRLGGGEFYGYTF. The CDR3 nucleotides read TGTGCCAGCAGGCTAGGGGGGGGCGAGTTCTATGGCTACACCTTC.

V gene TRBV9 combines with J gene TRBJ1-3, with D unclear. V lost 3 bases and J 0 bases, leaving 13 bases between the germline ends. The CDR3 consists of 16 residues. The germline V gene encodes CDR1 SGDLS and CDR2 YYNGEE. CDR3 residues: CASSALSSRSGNTIYF. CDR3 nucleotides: TGTGCCAGCAGCGCCTTATCCTCGCGCTCTGGAAACACCATATATTTT.

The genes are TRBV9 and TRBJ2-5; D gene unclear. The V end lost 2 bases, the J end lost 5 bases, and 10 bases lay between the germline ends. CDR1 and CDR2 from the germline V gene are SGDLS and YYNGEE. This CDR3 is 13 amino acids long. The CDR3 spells CASSVSPRETQYF. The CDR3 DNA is TGTGCCAGCAGCGTGTCGCCCCGGGAGACCCAGTACTTC.